This is a list of T cell receptor beta chains from one sample in a study of blood T cell repertoires in COVID-19. TCRdb's table, derived via immunoSEQ multiplex PCR, lists solely in-frame clones and lacks some. The sample contains about 290,000 clones, around 92% of which appear only once. The sequenced sample was peripheral blood. These TCRs come from a woman in her twenties or thirties with COVID-19, enrolled during active disease. The CDR3 runs from the conserved cysteine through the conserved F or W. The order of the fields is clone size, V gene, J gene, D gene, CDR3 protein, CDR3 DNA. A D gene is named only where the DNA matches it firmly. The size of a clone is reported for some rows only, either as once, few or many, or as a class for expanded clones.

>-|TRBV18|TRBJ1-2|TRBD1
CASSATGKESYGYTF
TGTGCCAGCTCAGCGACAGGGAAGGAGAGCTATGGCTACACCTTC
>-|TRBV14|TRBJ1-3|-
CASSQVSTGNTIYF
TGTGCCAGCAGCCAAGTTTCCACTGGAAACACCATATATTTT
>-|TRBV5-4|TRBJ1-1|TRBD1
CASSPGRGQVNTEAFF
TGTGCCAGCAGCCCGGGGCGGGGACAGGTGAACACTGAAGCTTTCTTT
>-|TRBV23-1|TRBJ2-3|TRBD1
CASSQEGQGQDTQYF
TGCGCCAGCAGTCAGGAGGGACAGGGACAAGATACGCAGTATTTT
>-|TRBV3-1/TRBV3-2|TRBJ1-1|TRBD1
CASSHLRDRDMNTEAFF
TGTGCCAGCAGCCATCTCCGGGACAGGGATATGAACACTGAAGCTTTCTTT
>-|TRBV2|TRBJ1-2|-
CASSEVAPNYGYTF
TGTGCCAGCAGTGAAGTGGCCCCTAACTATGGCTACACCTTC
>-|TRBV9|TRBJ1-2|-
CASSVGGANGYTF
TGTGCCAGCAGCGTAGGCGGGGCGAATGGCTACACCTTC
>-|TRBV12-3/TRBV12-4|TRBJ2-1|-
CASSLGPYNEQFF
TGTGCCAGCAGTTTAGGGCCTTACAATGAGCAGTTCTTC
>-|TRBV29-1|TRBJ1-2|TRBD1
CSVGSGRGYHGYTF
TGCAGCGTTGGGTCTGGCAGGGGGTATCATGGCTACACCTTC
>-|TRBV9|TRBJ1-6|-
CASSVAKGSGSPLHF
TGTGCCAGCAGCGTAGCGAAGGGGTCAGGTTCACCCCTCCACTTT
>-|TRBV5-4|TRBJ2-2|TRBD1
CASSFPLGQGGAGELFF
TGTGCCAGCAGCTTCCCTTTGGGACAGGGTGGTGCCGGGGAGCTGTTTTTT
>-|TRBV28|TRBJ2-7|TRBD1
CASRDRGNGEQYF
TGTGCCAGCAGGGACAGGGGTAATGGCGAGCAGTACTTC
>-|TRBV10-3|TRBJ2-1|-
CAISDYLTYNEQFF
TGTGCCATCAGTGACTACCTGACCTACAATGAGCAGTTCTTC
>-|TRBV5-1|TRBJ1-2|-
CASSLEPPPVFYGYTF
TGCGCCAGCAGCTTGGAACCTCCGCCGGTTTTCTATGGCTACACCTTC
>-|TRBV4-1|TRBJ2-1|TRBD2
CASSGRSGGQLSRGEQFF
TGCGCCAGCAGCGGACGTAGCGGGGGGCAACTCAGTCGTGGTGAGCAGTTCTTC
>-|TRBV5-6|TRBJ1-5|-
CASSLAGDQPQHF
TGTGCCAGCAGCTTGGCCGGGGATCAGCCCCAGCATTTT
>once|TRBV28|TRBJ1-2|-
CASSSQGGRYGYTF
TGTGCCAGCAGTTCCCAGGGAGGGCGCTATGGCTACACCTTC
>-|TRBV24-1|TRBJ2-1|TRBD1
CATSRTGTGGDEQFF
TGTGCCACCAGTCGTACCGGGACAGGGGGCGATGAGCAGTTCTTC
>-|TRBV5-1|TRBJ1-2|-
CASSLGSLFQDYGYTF
TGCGCCAGCAGCTTGGGATCTCTCTTCCAGGACTATGGCTACACCTTC
>-|TRBV12-3/TRBV12-4|TRBJ2-7|-
CASSLTHEQYF
TGTGCCAGCAGTTTGACTCACGAGCAGTACTTC
>few|TRBV19|TRBJ1-3|-
CASTGHSPSGNTIYF
TGTGCCAGTACCGGACATTCACCCTCTGGAAACACCATATATTTT
>few|TRBV4-1|TRBJ2-6|-
CASSRLRDGSSGANVLTF
TGCGCCAGCAGCCGTCTCCGGGACGGGAGCTCTGGGGCCAACGTCCTGACTTTC
>-|TRBV6-1|TRBJ1-3|-
CASSVRGEGLVSGNTIYF
TGTGCCAGCAGTGTCAGAGGGGAGGGCTTGGTCTCTGGAAACACCATATATTTT
>-|TRBV10-3|TRBJ2-7|TRBD1
CAINGQGVSYEQYF
TGTGCCATCAACGGACAGGGGGTCTCCTACGAGCAGTACTTC
>once|TRBV12-3/TRBV12-4|TRBJ1-6|TRBD1
CASSFAQGGSLHF
TGTGCCAGCAGTTTCGCCCAGGGGGGATCCCTCCACTTT
>-|TRBV28|TRBJ1-1|TRBD1
CASSLGDRDATEAFF
TGTGCCAGCAGTTTGGGAGACAGGGATGCCACTGAAGCTTTCTTT
>once|TRBV27|TRBJ2-6|TRBD1
CASSFDRAGANVLTF
TGTGCCAGCAGTTTCGACAGGGCTGGGGCCAACGTCCTGACTTTC
>-|TRBV7-2|TRBJ2-1|-
CASSFEGRRKFF
TGTGCCAGCAGCTTCGAGGGGAGGAGGAAGTTCTTC
>-|TRBV12-2|TRBJ2-5|-
CASRLPEGTSGGMTGETQYF
TGTGCAAGTCGCTTACCCGAAGGGACTAGCGGGGGAATGACGGGCGAGACCCAGTACTTC
>-|TRBV9|TRBJ2-5|-
CASSAEETQYF
TGTGCCAGCAGCGCCGAGGAGACCCAGTACTTC
>-|TRBV3-1/TRBV3-2|TRBJ1-4|TRBD1
CASSPTMTGAYEKLFF
TGTGCCAGCAGCCCTACGATGACAGGGGCCTACGAAAAACTGTTTTTT
>-|TRBV11-2|TRBJ2-3|TRBD2
CASSLTSGGPTDTQYF
TGTGCCAGCAGCCTGACTAGCGGGGGGCCCACAGATACGCAGTATTTT
>-|TRBV25-1|TRBJ2-1|TRBD1
CASRTGTGVREQFF
TGTGCCAGCAGAACCGGGACAGGGGTTCGTGAGCAGTTCTTC
>-|TRBV2|TRBJ1-6|TRBD1
CASSASGQLNSPLHF
TGTGCCAGCAGCGCCTCGGGACAGCTCAATTCACCCCTCCACTTT
>-|TRBV4-1|TRBJ2-3|-
CASSPSPGEDTQYF
TGCGCCAGCAGCCCCTCCCCGGGGGAAGATACGCAGTATTTT
>-|TRBV27|TRBJ2-7|-
CASSPQGAEQYF
TGTGCCAGCAGTCCACAGGGTGCCGAGCAGTACTTC
>-|TRBV23-1|TRBJ2-1|-
CASSQPRCKVGRYNEQFF
TGCGCCAGCAGTCAACCTCGCTGCAAGGTGGGGAGATACAATGAGCAGTTCTTC
>-|TRBV6-5|TRBJ1-1|TRBD1
CASGRQGPMNTEAFF
TGTGCCAGCGGCCGACAGGGGCCCATGAACACTGAAGCTTTCTTT
>-|TRBV19|TRBJ1-1|-
CASSLGRSFPEAFF
TGTGCCAGTAGTCTGGGGCGGTCGTTCCCTGAAGCTTTCTTT
>-|TRBV5-1|TRBJ1-1|-
CASSLEGDRSFGAFF
TGCGCCAGCAGCCTGGAAGGTGACAGGTCATTTGGAGCTTTCTTT
>-|TRBV2|TRBJ1-2|-
CASSLRGSENGYTF
TGTGCCAGCAGCCTGCGGGGCTCTGAGAATGGCTACACCTTC
>-|TRBV7-8|TRBJ1-4|TRBD1
CASSLRPGQGDEKLFF
TGTGCCAGCAGCCTTCGCCCGGGACAGGGGGACGAAAAACTGTTTTTT
>-|TRBV27|TRBJ1-2|-
CANHRAINFAF
TGTGCCAACCATCGCGCGATTAATTTCGCCTTC
>-|TRBV29-1|TRBJ1-4|TRBD1
CSVEDDRGMNEKLFF
TGCAGCGTTGAAGACGACAGGGGGATGAATGAAAAACTGTTTTTT
>-|TRBV19|TRBJ2-1|TRBD2
CASSISGTSGGTMGNEQFF
TGTGCCAGTAGTATCTCCGGGACTAGCGGGGGGACGATGGGGAATGAGCAGTTCTTC
>-|TRBV27|TRBJ2-7|TRBD2
CASSTGLAPLYF
TGTGCCAGCAGCACCGGACTAGCGCCCTTGTACTTC
>-|TRBV2|TRBJ2-1|TRBD1
CASSVDRSSYNEQFF
TGTGCCAGCAGTGTGGACAGGAGCTCCTACAATGAGCAGTTCTTC
>-|TRBV5-6|TRBJ2-2|-
CASSFYEENYTGELFF
TGTGCCAGCAGCTTTTACGAGGAGAACTACACCGGGGAGCTGTTTTTT
>-|TRBV19|TRBJ2-7|TRBD2
CASTPRHGGGASSYEQYF
TGTGCCAGTACCCCGCGGCATGGCGGGGGGGCTTCGTCCTACGAGCAGTACTTC